Listed below are T cell receptor beta chains from one sample, sequenced in a study of blood T cell repertoires in COVID-19. Repertoires were generated with immunoSEQ multiplex PCR, while TCRdb's copy carries only in-frame clones and drops some. The data show roughly 330,000 clones, with over 80% seen just once and around 8.9% held by the top ten. Material for sequencing was peripheral blood. The receptors derive from a man younger than 45 with COVID-19, enrolled during active disease. The CDR3 runs from the conserved cysteine through the conserved F or W.

J gene,V gene,CDR3 protein
TRBJ2-7,TRBV12-3/TRBV12-4,CASSLRQGIEQYF
TRBJ2-7,TRBV29-1,CSVSEGGGREQYF
TRBJ1-5,TRBV28,CASSFFLRILTGGKFYQPQHF
TRBJ2-3,TRBV14,CASSQEPPLTIIHTQYF
TRBJ1-2,TRBV7-2,CASSLVGGIVSKDGYTF
TRBJ2-2,TRBV9,CASSVGQGNDGTGELFF
TRBJ1-5,TRBV27,CASSSQGAGQPQHF
TRBJ2-7,TRBV19,CATRGQGVYEQYF
TRBJ2-3,TRBV7-9,CASSDASGTGETDTQYF
TRBJ2-7,TRBV11-2,CASNAGTLSYEQYF
TRBJ2-7,TRBV6-1,CASSEAQGIRYEQYF
TRBJ2-1,TRBV15,CATSRDSASVIMQFF
TRBJ1-5,TRBV7-7,CASSRPEEGNQPQHF
TRBJ2-5,TRBV10-3,CAISESFPGTETQYF
TRBJ2-3,TRBV6-5,CASSSTEFTDTQYF
TRBJ2-3,TRBV5-1,CASSPRQATSSTDTQYF
TRBJ2-7,TRBV9,CASSVGGTSGSYEQYF
TRBJ2-7,TRBV5-6,CASSRQGWKYEQYF
TRBJ2-7,TRBV7-8,CASSYLAGPYEQYF
TRBJ1-3,TRBV19,CASTQTGGKGNTIYF
TRBJ2-7,TRBV28,CASSFPGTGTYEQYF
TRBJ1-4,TRBV5-4,CASSTPGQAEKLFF
TRBJ2-7,TRBV25-1,CASSGGPYEQYF
TRBJ2-2,TRBV28,CASSSLARDTGELFF
TRBJ2-3,TRBV18,CASSPLSGGITDTQYF
TRBJ2-5,TRBV4-2,CASSQSGTSVQETQYF
TRBJ2-7,TRBV4-1,CASSQEWTPDYEQYF
TRBJ2-2,TRBV2,CASIERGSTGELFF
TRBJ1-4,TRBV9,CASSRTTNEKLFF
TRBJ2-1,TRBV6-5,CASRKGQGSGDEQFF
TRBJ1-1,TRBV5-1,CASSLGTGVNTEAFF
TRBJ2-7,TRBV12-5,CASGLVLGTGNYEQYF
TRBJ2-1,TRBV29-1,CSARTGAKRNEQFF
TRBJ2-1,TRBV6-6,CASSQLAESYNEQFF
TRBJ2-7,TRBV6-5,CASSYFTGGEREQYF
TRBJ2-2,TRBV4-2,CASSPGQGARTGELFF
TRBJ1-2,TRBV27,CASSIRQNYGYIF
TRBJ2-7,TRBV3-1/TRBV3-2,CASSARTGGQYF
TRBJ1-5,TRBV18,CASSLYSKPQHF
TRBJ1-1,TRBV11-2,CASSPTVTNTEAFF
TRBJ2-1,TRBV4-2,CASSQQPGQGGGNEQFF
TRBJ2-7,TRBV11-2,CASSLVFVTKYEQYF